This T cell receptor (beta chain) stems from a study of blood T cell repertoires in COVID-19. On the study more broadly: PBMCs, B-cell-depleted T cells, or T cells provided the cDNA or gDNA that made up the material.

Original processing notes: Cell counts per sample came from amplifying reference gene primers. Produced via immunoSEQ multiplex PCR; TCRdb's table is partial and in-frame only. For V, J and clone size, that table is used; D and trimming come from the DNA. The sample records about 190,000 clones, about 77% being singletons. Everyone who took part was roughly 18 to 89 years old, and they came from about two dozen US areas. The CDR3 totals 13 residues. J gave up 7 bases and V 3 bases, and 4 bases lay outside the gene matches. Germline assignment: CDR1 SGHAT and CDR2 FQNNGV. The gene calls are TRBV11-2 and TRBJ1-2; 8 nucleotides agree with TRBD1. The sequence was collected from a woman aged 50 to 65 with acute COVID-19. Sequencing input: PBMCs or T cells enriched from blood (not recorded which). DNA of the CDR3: TGTGCCAGCAGCTTCGGACAGGGAGGTGGCTACACCTTC. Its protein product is CASSFGQGGGYTF.